These 13 T cell receptor beta chains were all obtained from the same sample, sequenced in a study of blood T cell repertoires in COVID-19 (dated by TCRdb to the early 2020s). Preparation of the library involved the immunoSEQ multiplex PCR assay. TCRdb took over this immuneACCESS table, retaining in-frame rearrangements with V and J assigned. Such tables are incomplete; in checked studies, under half of the missing clones stem from an unresolved V gene, and the remainder is unexplained. The sample table holds under 80,000 clones, of which roughly 78% were seen once. The biggest ten clones account for around 30% of the sample. Material: peripheral blood. These receptors were collected from a human donor in a cohort sampled during active COVID-19.

The chain combines TRBV5-4 with TRBJ2-3; unclear D gene. The germline CDR1 and CDR2 sequences are SGHNT and YYREEE (reference sequence). Deletions cut 0 bases from V and 5 bases from J, with 7 bases between. The CDR3 is 13 residues long. The CDR3 sequence: CASSLGSLDTQYF. CDR3 DNA sequence: TGTGCCAGCAGCTTGGGGAGTTTAGATACGCAGTATTTT. Supplemented by reference TRBV5-4 and TRBJ2-3, the full variable domain reads ETGVTQSPTHLIKTRGQQVTLRCSSQSGHNTVSWYQQALGQGPQFIFQYYREEENGRGNFPPRFSGLQFPNYSSELNVNALELDDSALYLCASSLGSLDTQYFGPGTRLTVL.

The chain recombines TRBV15 with TRBJ2-1; 8 bases line up with TRBD2. The CDR3 is made up of 15 amino acids. The trim removed 1 base at V and 2 bases at J, leaving 1 base unmatched. Germline lookup yields CDR1 LNHNV and CDR2 YYDKDF (reference sequence). DNA of the CDR3: TGTGCCACCAGCAGAGGAGCGGGGGCCTACAATGAGCAGTTCTTC. As protein: CATSRGAGAYNEQFF.

This clone was seen at least ten times. This chain connects TRBV7-3 to TRBJ2-5; TRBD1 agrees at 10 bases. Germline CDR1 and CDR2: SGHTA and FQGTGA. The CDR3 contains 15 residues. Unmatched junction bases numbered 7, after V lost 5 bases and J lost 4 bases. The CDR3 region has the DNA TGTGCCAGCAGCAAAACGACAGGGGGCGGAGAGACCCAGTACTTC. Its translation: CASSKTTGGGETQYF. The whole variable domain, remainder taken from reference TRBV7-3 and TRBJ2-5, is GAGVSQTPSNKVTEKGKYVELRCDPISGHTALYWYRQSLGQGPEFLIYFQGTGAADDSGLPNDRFFAVRPEGSVSTLKIQRTERGDSAVYLCASSKTTGGGETQYFGPGTRLLVL.

V gene TRBV5-1 combines with J gene TRBJ2-7, with 9 bases that match TRBD2. With 0 bases clipped from V and 5 bases from J, the junction kept 12 bases outside the gene matches. From germline, CDR1 is SGHRS and CDR2 YFSETQ. This CDR3 has 17 residues. CDR3 sequence reads: CASSLDISGSLRNEQYF. Written as DNA, the CDR3 is TGCGCCAGCAGCTTGGATATTAGCGGGAGCCTTCGGAACGAGCAGTACTTC.

The rearrangement links TRBV29-1 to TRBJ2-6; D is unresolved. Germline-derived CDR1 and CDR2 are SQVTM and ANQGSEA. V lost 4 bases to trimming and J lost 1 base, with 11 bases between them. CDR3 length equals 15 residues. The CDR3 loop reads CSVGPPRSGANVLTF. CDR3 DNA: TGCAGCGTTGGCCCGCCTAGGTCTGGGGCCAACGTCCTGACTTTC.

This clone was found a few times. The chain links TRBV9 to TRBJ1-1; D is uncertain. CDR1 and CDR2 (germline): SGDLS, YYNGEE. The CDR3 is 15 amino acids. V lost 0 bases to trimming and J lost 4 bases, with 13 bases between them. Here the CDR3 reads CASSVGPGSSTEAFF. CDR3 DNA sequence: TGTGCCAGCAGCGTAGGTCCGGGGTCTAGCACTGAAGCTTTCTTT.

CDR3 in amino acids: CASTPRGRSSYEQYF. The CDR3 bases are TGTGCCAGCACCCCGCGGGGCCGGAGCTCCTACGAGCAGTACTTC. This chain connects TRBV11-3 to TRBJ2-7; maybe TRBD2 (6 bases). The V gene's germline CDR1 is SGHNT and CDR2 YENEEA. The CDR3 is 15 residues long. The V end lost 7 bases, the J end lost 0 bases, and 16 bases lay between the germline ends.

CDR3 sequence (DNA): TGTGCCAGCAGAAGTGGTAGGGGGGAGACCCAGTACTTC. It is translated as CASRSGRGETQYF. V usage is TRBV7-9 and J usage is TRBJ2-5; TRBD1 is a possible D gene (6 bases). Germline lookup yields CDR1 SEHNR and CDR2 FQNEAQ (reference sequence). This CDR3 spans 13 amino acids. V dropped 6 bases and J dropped 5 bases, with 13 bases sitting between them.

The rearrangement links TRBV19 to TRBJ1-5; the match to TRBD1 covers 12 bases. This CDR3 region has 17 residues. V trimming: 7 bases; J trimming: 2 bases; junction bases outside the gene matches: 9. Germline CDR1 is LNHDA and CDR2 is SQIVND (reference sequence). CDR3 protein: CASTDPGTGGRNQPQHF. CDR3 nucleotides: TGTGCCAGTACCGACCCCGGGACAGGGGGCCGCAATCAGCCCCAGCATTTT.

CDR3 sequence (DNA): TGTGCCAGCAGTCAAACAGCTGAAGCTTTCTTT. Protein sequence: CASSQTAEAFF. V and J are TRBV11-3 and TRBJ1-1; no clear D. Germline V gene data show CDR1 as SGHNT and CDR2 as YENEEA. V gave up 6 bases and J gave up 6 bases, with 8 bases separating them. CDR3 length: 11 residues.

The chain links TRBV5-1 to TRBJ2-7; D may be TRBD1 (7 bases). CDR3 length: 15 amino acids. The germline CDR1 and CDR2 sequences are SGHRS and YFSETQ. Trimming left V 1 base short and J 0 bases short, with 11 bases between. The CDR3 protein is CASSLIQGGSYEQYF. The CDR3 nucleotides read TGCGCCAGCAGCTTGATTCAGGGGGGCTCCTACGAGCAGTACTTC.

V usage is TRBV7-9 and J usage is TRBJ2-1; 14 bases align to TRBD2. This CDR3 contains 17 residues. The J segment lost 6 bases and the V segment lost 5 bases, leaving 9 bases of the junction unmatched. Germline V gives CDR1 SEHNR, CDR2 FQNEAQ (reference sequence). CDR3 loop: CASSVTKGLAGVNEQFF. DNA of the CDR3: TGTGCCAGCAGCGTGACAAAGGGACTAGCGGGAGTCAATGAGCAGTTCTTC.

The CDR3 spells CASTNGVAGGPQHF. CDR3 bases: TGTGCCAGTACCAACGGAGTCGCCGGGGGGCCCCAGCATTTT. This sequence joins TRBV19 and TRBJ1-5; tentative D call: TRBD1 (5 bases). The CDR3 totals 14 residues. The germline gives CDR1 LNHDA, CDR2 SQIVND (reference sequence). With 7 bases removed from V and 9 bases from J, the gap between germline ends came to 19 bases.